These T cell receptor beta chains were read from a single sample in a study of blood T cells in healthy people across ages. Each CDR3 protein is one row after TCRdb ran MiXCR on the 5' RACE reads. The table lists approximately 1,700,000 distinct CDR3 sequences, about two fifths of them singletons, with about 23% in the top ten. Sequenced input: blood. Receptor source: a human donor in good health. Each CDR3 is given with its conserved first and last residue. Each record gives: D gene, V gene, clone size, J gene, CDR3 DNA, CDR3 protein. D genes are given only for firm matches. Clone size is given for some rows only: seen once, a few or many times, or a class if the clone is expanded.

D: -; V: TRBV12-5; size: -; J: TRBJ2-1; DNA: TGTGCTAGTAGCAGGAAGAGGGACCACAATGAGCAGTTCTTC; CDR3: CASSRKRDHNEQFF
D: TRBD1; V: TRBV9; size: -; J: TRBJ2-7; DNA: TGTGCCAGCAGCGTAGGGCTCCGGGACAGGGGTAACGAGCAGTACTTC; CDR3: CASSVGLRDRGNEQYF
D: -; V: TRBV27; size: -; J: TRBJ2-7; DNA: TGTGCCAGCAGTTTAATGGCAGGGATCTCCTACGAGCAGTACTTC; CDR3: CASSLMAGISYEQYF
D: TRBD1; V: TRBV7-9; size: few; J: TRBJ1-4; DNA: TGTGCCAGCAGCCCCGGGACAGATAATGAAAAACTGTTTTTT; CDR3: CASSPGTDNEKLFF
D: -; V: TRBV4-1; size: few; J: TRBJ2-6; DNA: TGCGCCAGCAGCCAATACGTGAATAGAGATCGCTCTGGGGCCAACGTCCTGACTTTC; CDR3: CASSQYVNRDRSGANVLTF
D: TRBD2; V: TRBV11-2; size: -; J: TRBJ2-3; DNA: TGTGCCAGCAGCTCCAGACTGGGACTAGGACTCACAGATGCGCAGTATTTT; CDR3: CASSSRLGLGLTDAQYF
D: -; V: TRBV2; size: -; J: TRBJ2-5; DNA: TGTGCCAGCAGTGAAGGACCTGGCGAAGAGACCCAGTACTTC; CDR3: CASSEGPGEETQYF
D: TRBD1; V: TRBV10-3; size: -; J: TRBJ2-6; DNA: TGTGCCATCAGTGACCACGGACAGGGCAGCTCTGGGGCCAACGTCCTGACTTTC; CDR3: CAISDHGQGSSGANVLTF
D: -; V: TRBV6-2/TRBV6-3; size: -; J: TRBJ2-1; DNA: TGTGCCAGCACATGGCGAAGTGAGCAGTTCTTC; CDR3: CASTWRSEQFF
D: -; V: TRBV20-1; size: -; J: TRBJ2-3; DNA: TGCAGTGCTAGATCCCTGTCTCGGGGGTTCGGGACAGATACGCAGTATTTT; CDR3: CSARSLSRGFGTDTQYF
D: -; V: TRBV2; size: few; J: TRBJ2-2; DNA: TGTGCCAGCAGACAGGTAGTAGGACGCACCGGGGAGCTGTTTTTT; CDR3: CASRQVVGRTGELFF
D: TRBD1; V: TRBV20-1; size: -; J: TRBJ1-2; DNA: TGCAGTGCTAGCCCCGGGACAGGGGCCAACTATGGCTACACCTTC; CDR3: CSASPGTGANYGYTF
D: -; V: TRBV4-1; size: few; J: TRBJ2-5; DNA: TGCGCCAGCAGCCCCCGGACCCGGACGGAGACCCAGTACTTC; CDR3: CASSPRTRTETQYF
D: -; V: TRBV6-1; size: few; J: TRBJ1-1; DNA: TGTGCCAGCAACACAGGTATGAACACTGAAGCTTTCTTT; CDR3: CASNTGMNTEAFF
D: TRBD1; V: TRBV18; size: -; J: TRBJ1-2; DNA: TGTGCCAGCTCACGGGACAGGCCTACGTATGGCTACACCTTC; CDR3: CASSRDRPTYGYTF
D: TRBD1; V: TRBV5-1; size: -; J: TRBJ1-1; DNA: TGCGCCAGCAGCGCGTGGACAGGGGGAGACACTGAAGCTTTCTTT; CDR3: CASSAWTGGDTEAFF
D: TRBD2; V: TRBV6-6; size: -; J: TRBJ2-3; DNA: TGTGCCAGCGGGAGTTCTAGCGGCGCCGGAGATACGCAGTATTTT; CDR3: CASGSSSGAGDTQYF
D: -; V: TRBV29-1; size: many; J: TRBJ2-7; DNA: TGCAGCGTTGTTTCGCATTACGAGCAGTACTTC; CDR3: CSVVSHYEQYF
D: -; V: TRBV11-2; size: few; J: TRBJ1-5; DNA: TGTGCCAGCAGCAAGGCGGGGGAGGCTCAGCCCCAGCATTTT; CDR3: CASSKAGEAQPQHF
D: TRBD2; V: TRBV10-3; size: few; J: TRBJ2-1; DNA: TGTGCCATCAGTCCAGCGGGGGGAAAGAATGAGCAGTTCTTC; CDR3: CAISPAGGKNEQFF
D: TRBD1; V: TRBV3-1; size: few; J: TRBJ2-5; DNA: TGTGCCAGCAGCTTTTGGGGACAGATAGAGACCCAGTACTTC; CDR3: CASSFWGQIETQYF
D: -; V: TRBV3-1; size: few; J: TRBJ2-1; DNA: TGTGCCAGCAGCCAGATGTGGGACGGCAATGAGCAGTTCTTC; CDR3: CASSQMWDGNEQFF
D: -; V: TRBV9; size: -; J: TRBJ2-4; DNA: TGTGCCAGCAGCCCCCAGGCGAAGACAGAAAACATTCAGTACTTC; CDR3: CASSPQAKTENIQYF
D: -; V: TRBV4-2; size: few; J: TRBJ2-2; DNA: TGTGCCAGCAGCCAAGATCGGGGCACTAACACCGGGGAGCTGTTTTTT; CDR3: CASSQDRGTNTGELFF
D: TRBD2; V: TRBV2; size: once; J: TRBJ2-1; DNA: TGTGCCAGCAGTCAAAGACTAGCTGCTTCCTACAATGAGCAGTTCTTC; CDR3: CASSQRLAASYNEQFF
D: -; V: TRBV5-5; size: -; J: TRBJ2-7; DNA: TGTGCCAGCAGGGCGGGTAGCGACGCCGAGCAGTACTTC; CDR3: CASRAGSDAEQYF
D: TRBD1; V: TRBV6-5; size: -; J: TRBJ2-7; DNA: TGTGCCAGCAGTCGGGACAGTAAATTCTACGAGCAGTACTTC; CDR3: CASSRDSKFYEQYF
D: TRBD2; V: TRBV6-2/TRBV6-3; size: -; J: TRBJ2-7; DNA: TGTGCCAGCAGCGCGAATGGAGTAGCGGGGTACCCTAGGGAGCAGTACTTC; CDR3: CASSANGVAGYPREQYF